These T cell receptor beta chains were read from a single sample in a study of long-term antiretroviral therapy in people with HIV. Measured with immunoSEQ multiplex PCR; TCRdb has only the in-frame clones, and not every one. Among about 22,000 clones, roughly 80% were seen once, and the ten largest hold less than 20%. The sequenced sample was unsorted PBMCs, obtained 0.5 years before starting antiretroviral therapy. These receptors came from a man aged 35 to 55 with HIV. The CDR3 runs from the conserved cysteine through the conserved F or W. The order of the fields is V gene, J gene, clone size, D gene, CDR3 DNA, CDR3 protein. D genes are given only for firm matches. The size of a clone is reported for some rows only, either as once, few or many, or as a class for expanded clones.

>TRBV7-9|TRBJ2-4|NA|NA
TGTGCCAGCAGCTCATCCGGGCCCCGGGGTGCCATTCAGTACTTC
CASSSSGPRGAIQYF
>TRBV9|TRBJ1-5|once|NA
TGTGCCAGCAGCCCCGGCCCAAGGGTTCACGACAATCAGCCCCAGCATTTT
CASSPGPRVHDNQPQHF
>TRBV13|TRBJ1-6|NA|NA
TGTGCCAGCAGCTTAGGTCCCTTGGCGAGGTCACCCCTCCACTTT
CASSLGPLARSPLHF
>TRBV5-1|TRBJ2-7|NA|TRBD2
TGCGCCAGCAGCCGGGGGGGACGCTACGAGCAGTACTTC
CASSRGGRYEQYF
>TRBV28|TRBJ1-3|NA|NA
TGTGCCAGCAGTTCGACTGATTCGACTGGAAACACCATATATTTT
CASSSTDSTGNTIYF
>TRBV7-9|TRBJ2-5|NA|TRBD1
TGTGCCAGCAGCCACGGACAGGGACAAGAGACCCAGTACTTC
CASSHGQGQETQYF
>TRBV7-9|TRBJ1-2|medium-sized|TRBD1
TGTGCCAGCAGCTTAGCGTCGGGGACAGCTAACTATGGCTACACCTTC
CASSLASGTANYGYTF
>TRBV7-3|TRBJ2-2|NA|TRBD2
TGTGCCAGCAGCCGCTTGGGACTAGCGGGGGGGAACACCGGGGAGCTGTTTTTT
CASSRLGLAGGNTGELFF
>TRBV2|TRBJ2-2|NA|NA
TGTGCCAGCAGCATTCAGGGAACGACCGGGGAGCTGTTTTTT
CASSIQGTTGELFF
>TRBV30|TRBJ1-1|NA|TRBD1
TGTGCCTGGAGTGGACAGGGGAGCACTGAAGCTTTCTTT
CAWSGQGSTEAFF
>TRBV6-6|TRBJ1-5|NA|NA
TGTGCCAGCAGTTTTTACTCTCGCCAGCCCCAGCATTTT
CASSFYSRQPQHF
>TRBV30|TRBJ1-2|NA|TRBD1
TGTGCCTGGGGGACAGTGTCGAAAAACTCCTTGTTCTATGGCTACACCTTC
CAWGTVSKNSLFYGYTF
>TRBV7-6|TRBJ2-7|NA|NA
TGTGCCAGCAGCTTACGGCCAGGCGAAGCCTACGAGCAGTACTTC
CASSLRPGEAYEQYF
>TRBV5-6|TRBJ2-1|NA|TRBD1
TGTGCCAGCAGCTCCTATCCCGGGACAGGTCACTACAATGGGCAGTTCTTC
CASSSYPGTGHYNGQFF
>TRBV27|TRBJ1-2|NA|NA
TGTGCCAGCAGTCCCACGACAGCGAACTATGGCTACACCTTC
CASSPTTANYGYTF
>TRBV6-4|TRBJ1-1|NA|NA
TGTGCCAGCAGTGACTCGACGAACACTGAAGCTTTCTTT
CASSDSTNTEAFF
>TRBV7-8|TRBJ1-4|NA|NA
TGTGCCAGCAGCTTTCGAATGTCCCTCACAACTAATGAAAAACTGTTTTTT
CASSFRMSLTTNEKLFF
>TRBV7-9|TRBJ2-3|NA|NA
TGTGCCAGCAGCCCCAGAACAGAACATACGCAGTATTTT
CASSPRTEHTQYF
>TRBV5-1|TRBJ1-1|once|NA
TGCGCCAGCAGCTTGTTAACGTTCACTGAAGCTTTCTTT
CASSLLTFTEAFF
>TRBV28|TRBJ1-1|NA|TRBD1
TGTGCCAGCAGGGAGGGGGCCACTGAAGCTTTCTTT
CASREGATEAFF
>TRBV7-3|TRBJ2-3|NA|TRBD1
TGTGCCAGCAGCTTAGGACAGGGCGAGGATACGCAGTATTTT
CASSLGQGEDTQYF
>TRBV9|TRBJ1-2|NA|NA
TGTGCCAGCAGCGTAGAGCAGGGGAACTATGGCTACACCTTC
CASSVEQGNYGYTF
>TRBV27|TRBJ1-2|NA|NA
TGTGCCAGCAGTTTATCCTCCAGAGGGTACAATGGCTACACCTTC
CASSLSSRGYNGYTF
>TRBV2|TRBJ1-1|NA|TRBD1
TGTGCCAGCGCGCGCCAGCAGGGGGGCACTGAAGCTTTCTTT
CASARQQGGTEAFF
>TRBV4-2|TRBJ2-2|NA|TRBD2
TGTGCCAGCAGCCAAGGGTGGACTAGCGAGGACACCGGGGAGCTGTTTTTT
CASSQGWTSEDTGELFF
>TRBV19|TRBJ2-4|NA|TRBD2
TGTGCCAGTAGTGGGAGCGGGGGGGCAGCCAAAAACATTCAGTACTTC
CASSGSGGAAKNIQYF
>TRBV27|TRBJ2-7|NA|NA
TGTGCCAGCAGTTTGGCCCGGGAGAGGACCTACGAGCAGTACTTC
CASSLARERTYEQYF
>TRBV5-1|TRBJ1-2|NA|NA
TGCGCCAGCAGCTTGGAGGGGAATGGCTACACCTTC
CASSLEGNGYTF
>TRBV7-3|TRBJ1-2|NA|NA
TGTGCCAGCAGCCGAGACCTTAGGGGGGGCCCTTTGTATGGCTACACCTTC
CASSRDLRGGPLYGYTF
>TRBV30|TRBJ2-6|NA|NA
TGTGCCTGGAGTTCTGGCCTCTCTGGGGCCAACGTCCTGACTTTC
CAWSSGLSGANVLTF
>TRBV2|TRBJ1-1|NA|NA
TGTGCCAGCAGTGAGGGGCAGTTTGAAGCTTTCTTT
CASSEGQFEAFF
>TRBV7-9|TRBJ1-6|few|TRBD1
TGTGCCAGCAGCTCGTCCCAGGGGGCAACCTCCTATAATTCACCCCTCCACTTT
CASSSSQGATSYNSPLHF
>TRBV10-2|TRBJ2-3|NA|NA
TGCGCCAGCAAGCTTAGAACGGCCACAGATACGCAGTATTTT
CASKLRTATDTQYF
>TRBV5-8|TRBJ1-5|NA|NA
TGTGCCAGCACTGACTTCTATAGCAATCAGCCCCAGCATTTT
CASTDFYSNQPQHF
>TRBV5-1|TRBJ2-1|few|NA
TGCGCCAGCAGAGGTCTTCCTCCCTACAATGAGCAGTTCTTC
CASRGLPPYNEQFF
>TRBV27|TRBJ1-5|few|NA
TGTGCCAGCAGTTCGGGGGGAAATAGCAATCAGCCCCAGCATTTT
CASSSGGNSNQPQHF
>TRBV27|TRBJ2-3|NA|TRBD2
TGTGCCAGCAGTTCGCGACTAGCGGGGGATATAGATACGCAGTATTTT
CASSSRLAGDIDTQYF
>TRBV30|TRBJ1-5|NA|NA
TGTGCCTGGAGTAAGGACAGTCTTCCCAATCAGCCCCAGCATTTT
CAWSKDSLPNQPQHF
>TRBV10-3|TRBJ2-2|NA|NA
TGTGCCATCAGGCCAAGCACGAACACCGGGGAGCTGTTTTTT
CAIRPSTNTGELFF
>TRBV18|TRBJ2-1|NA|NA
TGTGCCAGCTCACAAAGCTCCTACAATGAGCAGTTCTTC
CASSQSSYNEQFF
>TRBV4-1|TRBJ1-1|NA|NA
TGCGCCAGCAGCATCACCGGTACAGGGCTCACTGAAGCTTTCTTT
CASSITGTGLTEAFF
>TRBV11-2|TRBJ1-6|NA|NA
TGTGCCAGCAGCTTAGATCGGGATTCACCCCTCCACTTT
CASSLDRDSPLHF
>TRBV6-5|TRBJ2-7|NA|NA
TGTGCCAGCAGGGTCTCCTACGAGCAGTACTTC
CASRVSYEQYF
>TRBV6-1|TRBJ1-4|NA|NA
TGTGCCAGCAGTGGGTGGACAGCGCGCTATGAAAAACTGTTTTTT
CASSGWTARYEKLFF
>TRBV19|TRBJ2-7|NA|TRBD1
TGTGCCAGTAGTAGTAGGACAGGAGAGACCTACGAGCAGTACTTC
CASSSRTGETYEQYF
>TRBV19|TRBJ1-1|few|TRBD1
TGTGCCAGTAGTATTGGTCGGGGACAGGGGTTAATGAACACTGAAGCTTTCTTT
CASSIGRGQGLMNTEAFF
>TRBV19|TRBJ1-1|few|NA
TGTGCCAGTAGTACCTTAGGGGGTGAAGCTTTCTTT
CASSTLGGEAFF
>TRBV6-5|TRBJ2-7|few|NA
TGTGCCAGCAGTTACTCGGAGGGGACCGAGCAGTACTTC
CASSYSEGTEQYF
>TRBV5-4|TRBJ1-3|NA|NA
TGTGCCAGCAGCTTAGGCGGAGTCTCTGGAAACACCATATATTTT
CASSLGGVSGNTIYF
>TRBV6-5|TRBJ1-4|NA|NA
TGTGCCAGCAGTTACGCCGGGGGTCAGGGGAAACTGTTTTTT
CASSYAGGQGKLFF
>TRBV6-4|TRBJ1-1|NA|NA
TGTGCCAGCAGTGACTCAACAGGGACTGAAGCTTTCTTT
CASSDSTGTEAFF
>TRBV18|TRBJ1-2|once|NA
TGTGCCAGCTCACCAGGGGCTGGCTATGGCTACACCTTC
CASSPGAGYGYTF
>TRBV10-2|TRBJ1-5|NA|TRBD1
TGCGCCAGCAGTACAGGGGGCGAAACACAGCCCCAGCATTTT
CASSTGGETQPQHF
>TRBV4-3|TRBJ2-1|NA|TRBD2
TGCGCCAGCAGCCTTGCCCGGGGGGGCCTAAATGAGCAGTTCTTC
CASSLARGGLNEQFF